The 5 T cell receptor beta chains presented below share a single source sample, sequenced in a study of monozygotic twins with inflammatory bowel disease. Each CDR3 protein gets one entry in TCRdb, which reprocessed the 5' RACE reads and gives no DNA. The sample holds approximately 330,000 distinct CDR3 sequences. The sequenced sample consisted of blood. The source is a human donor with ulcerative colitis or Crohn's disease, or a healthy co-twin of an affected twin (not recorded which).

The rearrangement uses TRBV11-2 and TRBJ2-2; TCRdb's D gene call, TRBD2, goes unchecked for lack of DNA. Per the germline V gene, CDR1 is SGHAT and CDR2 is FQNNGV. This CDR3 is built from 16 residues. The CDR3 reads CASSPRLAGKFGELFF.

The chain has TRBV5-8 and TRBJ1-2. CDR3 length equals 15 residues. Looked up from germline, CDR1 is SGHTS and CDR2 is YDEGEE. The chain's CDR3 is CASSIVGQLNYGYTF.

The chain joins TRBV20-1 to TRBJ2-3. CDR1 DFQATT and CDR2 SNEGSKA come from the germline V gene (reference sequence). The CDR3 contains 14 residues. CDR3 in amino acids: CSARPLTLTDTQYF.

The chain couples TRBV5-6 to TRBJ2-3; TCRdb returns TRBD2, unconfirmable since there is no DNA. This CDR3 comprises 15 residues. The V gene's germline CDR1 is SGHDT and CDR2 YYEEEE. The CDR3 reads CASSFRLGSTDTQYF.

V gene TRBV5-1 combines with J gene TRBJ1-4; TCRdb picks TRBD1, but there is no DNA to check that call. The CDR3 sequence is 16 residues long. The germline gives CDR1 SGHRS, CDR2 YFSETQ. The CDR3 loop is CASSTQQGARDEKLFF.